One sample yielded the 3 T cell receptor beta chains listed below, sequenced in a study of shared clonotypes between healthy human individuals. It was CD45RO-negative cells, positively selected for CCR7, that made up naive CD8 cells, with terminally differentiated effector memory CD45RA+ cells excluded. Generated by immunoSEQ multiplex PCR, the TCRdb table keeps only in-frame clones and is missing some. The table has some 630,000 clones, roughly 96% seen once. The sample taken for sequencing was naive CD8+ T cells sorted from blood. The receptors were gathered from a woman aged 30 to 39 in good health.

The chain is built from TRBV19 and TRBJ2-7, with 13 bases fitting TRBD2. CDR3 length: 15 amino acids. V gave up 5 bases and J gave up 2 bases; unmatched junction bases: 3. Germline V gene lookup returns CDR1 LNHDA and CDR2 SQIVND (reference sequence). The DNA of the CDR3 is TGTGCCAGTAGTTGGGGACTAGCGGGAACCTACGAGCAGTACTTC. Protein sequence: CASSWGLAGTYEQYF.

This chain uses TRBV27 with TRBJ2-7; a weak D match, TRBD1 (6 bases). Trimming took off 2 bases at V and 2 bases at J, with 10 bases between the two ends. The length of the CDR3 is 14 residues. The germline gives CDR1 MNHEY, CDR2 SMNVEV (reference sequence). The CDR3 loop reads CASSLGGRTYEQYF. The CDR3 DNA sequence: TGTGCCAGCAGTTTAGGGGGCAGAACCTACGAGCAGTACTTC.

The genes are TRBV6-1 and TRBJ1-1, with TRBD1 matching 7 bases. The CDR3 has 15 amino acids. Germline CDR1 is MNHNS and CDR2 is SASEGT. J gave up 3 bases and V 4 bases, and 8 bases lay outside the gene matches. The CDR3 here is CASSARQGFDTEAFF. CDR3 DNA: TGTGCCAGCAGTGCAAGACAGGGTTTCGACACTGAAGCTTTCTTT.